This TCR beta chain came from a study of T cell responses to AZD1222 COVID-19 vaccine. CDR3 length: 16 amino acids. The germline V gene encodes CDR1 SGDLS and CDR2 YYNGEE. The V and J ends lost 2 bases and 3 bases, in that order; junction bases with no gene match: 5. Profiled with immunoSEQ multiplex PCR; TCRdb holds only in-frame clones, not every one. This sample carries around 150,000 clones, about 90% of them seen once, and the ten largest clones take under 5.5%. This clonotype was obtained from an adult in good health. The V and J genes are TRBV9 and TRBJ2-3; 11 bases agree with TRBD2. The sample was peripheral blood, taken on day 0 of AZD1222 vaccination. The CDR3 DNA reads TGTGCCAGCAGCGTTACTAGCGGGAGTTTTACAGATACGCAGTATTTT. This gives the protein CASSVTSGSFTDTQYF. Using reference TRBV9 and TRBJ2-3 for the parts outside the CDR3, the full variable domain is DSGVTQTPKHLITATGQRVTLRCSPRSGDLSVYWYQQSLDQGLQFLIQYYNGEERAKGNILERFSAQQFPDLHSELNLSSLELGDSALYFCASSVTSGSFTDTQYFGPGTRLTVL.